The rows below give T cell receptor beta chains drawn from one sample of a study of Graves' ophthalmopathy and Graves' hyperthyroidism. TCRdb re-analysed the multiplex PCR reads in MiXCR, keeping a single row per CDR3 protein. Here the sample spans approximately 160,000 distinct CDR3 sequences, approximately 40% being singletons. Sequencing used peripheral blood. The receptors originated from a young man with Graves' ophthalmopathy. Each CDR3 is given with its conserved first and last residue. The D gene is left open where the match is weak. Clone size, where shown, is once, few, many, or a class for clones that have expanded.

J gene | V gene | clone size | D gene | CDR3 DNA | CDR3 protein
TRBJ1-2 | TRBV6-1 | many | TRBD1 | TGTGCCAGCAGTCCGGGACAGGGATCCTATGGCTACACCTTC | CASSPGQGSYGYTF
TRBJ1-1 | TRBV20-1 | many | - | TGCAGTGCTAGAGGTGGCAGAATGACAGAGCTCTCCATGAACACTGAAGCTTTCTTT | CSARGGRMTELSMNTEAFF
TRBJ2-7 | TRBV5-1 | many | TRBD2 | TGCGCCAGCAGCTTGAAAACTAGCGGGAGTGACGAGCAGTACTTC | CASSLKTSGSDEQYF
TRBJ1-1 | TRBV12-3/TRBV12-4 | - | - | TGTGCCAGCAGTGAGGTGACAGCTCTCACTGAAGCTTTCTTT | CASSEVTALTEAFF
TRBJ1-2 | TRBV6-1 | - | - | TGTGCCAGCAGTGCATCGGGGGGCGGTCCCTCTAACTATGGCTACACCTTC | CASSASGGGPSNYGYTF
TRBJ2-5 | TRBV7-9 | many | - | TGTGCCAGCAGCTTAACAGTCCAAGAGACCCAGTACTTC | CASSLTVQETQYF
TRBJ2-5 | TRBV6-5 | few | TRBD2 | TGTGCCAGCAGTTTAGGACTAGTCAGGGAGACCCAGTACTTC | CASSLGLVRETQYF
TRBJ1-6 | TRBV6-5 | - | - | TGTGCCAGCAGTTACCGGGCAGGGAAAGGAGCATCACCCCTCCACTTT | CASSYRAGKGASPLHF
TRBJ2-6 | TRBV6-2/TRBV6-3 | many | - | TGTGCCAGCATGAGGTCCTCTGGGGCCAACGTCCTGACTTTC | CASMRSSGANVLTF
TRBJ2-2 | TRBV6-2/TRBV6-3 | many | - | TGTGCCAGCACCCTAGTGGCCGGGGAGCTGTTTTTT | CASTLVAGELFF
TRBJ2-4 | TRBV6-5 | many | - | TGTGCCAGCAGTTTACAGGGGAGGAGGGTTGAGAACATTCAGTACTTC | CASSLQGRRVENIQYF
TRBJ2-5 | TRBV20-1 | - | - | TGCAGTGCGGGGCCCGGGCGAGGAGAGACCCAGTACTTC | CSAGPGRGETQYF
TRBJ1-6 | TRBV2 | - | TRBD1 | TGTGCCAGCAACCCGGGACAGGTTTATAATTCACCCCTCCACTTT | CASNPGQVYNSPLHF
TRBJ2-5 | TRBV11-2 | few | - | TGTGCCAGCAGCTTCACAGGGTCGCGAGAGACCCAGTACTTC | CASSFTGSRETQYF
TRBJ1-5 | TRBV28 | many | TRBD1 | TGTGCCAGCAGTTTACTCTCCGGGACAGGGGGTAATCAGCCCCAGCATTTT | CASSLLSGTGGNQPQHF
TRBJ1-3 | TRBV6-2/TRBV6-3 | - | - | TGTGCCAGCAGTCCGATTACAGGGACCCGCGGAAACACCATATATTTT | CASSPITGTRGNTIYF
TRBJ2-2 | TRBV9 | many | - | TGTGCCAGCAGCATCGGGACTCGGCGCGGCGGGGAGCTGTTTTTT | CASSIGTRRGGELFF